The clone carrying this T cell receptor beta chain has at least ten counts. The sample originates from a study of CD8 T cells in ankylosing spondylitis. A single record per CDR3 protein comes from TCRdb applying MiXCR to the 5' RACE reads. The table records 10,000 or so distinct CDR3 sequences, roughly 6% of them present only once. Germline V gives CDR1 SGDLS, CDR2 YYNGEE. Trimming cost V 5 bases and J 3 bases, with 12 bases left between them. This CDR3 is built from 13 residues. Sequenced: blood, either unsorted or a sorted T cell fraction (not recorded which). The V and J genes are TRBV9 and TRBJ2-7; either TRBD1 or TRBD2 may fit D (5 bases each). This receptor was identified in a female donor with ankylosing spondylitis or in good health (not recorded which). Here the CDR3 reads CASSSGRNYEQYF. For the CDR3, the DNA is TGTGCCAGCAGTTCGGGGCGGAACTACGAGCAGTACTTC.